A single sample is the source of the 25 T cell receptor beta chains below, sequenced in a study of T-cell reconstitution after alpha-beta-depleted transplantation in children. The library targeted TCRbeta and was prepared with unique molecular identifiers. TCRdb reanalysed the PCR reads using MiXCR and keeps one entry per CDR3 protein. In the table there are 900,000 or so distinct CDR3 sequences, roughly 15% of which are singletons. Specimen: PBMCs, mostly from graft donor cells, collected 360 days after TCRalphabeta/CD19-depleted stem cell transplant. The receptor source for this set is a male patient younger than 18 who had a stem cell transplant for acute lymphoblastic leukemia, so the T cells may come from the graft donor.

This chain connects TRBV10-3 to TRBJ2-3; unclear D gene. Germline-derived CDR1 and CDR2 are ENHRY and SYGVKD. This CDR3 is 15 amino acids long. Between the trimmed V and J ends, which lost 3 bases and 0 bases, there was a span of 10 bases. CDR3 bases: TGTGCCATCAGTGAAAAATCTACTAGCACAGATACGCAGTATTTT. As protein: CAISEKSTSTDTQYF.

V gene TRBV4-1 combines with J gene TRBJ1-3, with D unclear. Deletions cut 1 base from V and 0 bases from J, with 10 bases between. Looked up from germline, CDR1 is MGHRA and CDR2 is YSYEKL. This CDR3 contains 16 residues. The CDR3 DNA sequence: TGCGCCAGCAGCCAAGGAGGAGGTTACTCTGGAAACACCATATATTTT. It yields the protein CASSQGGGYSGNTIYF.

The chain is built from TRBV24-1 and TRBJ2-3; no firm D call. The length of the CDR3 is 16 residues. V was trimmed by 2 bases and J by 1 base, leaving 12 bases between them. The germline V gene has CDR1 KGHDR and CDR2 SFDVKD. CDR3 protein: CATSDYGTRRTDTQYF. The CDR3 DNA follows: TGTGCCACCAGTGATTATGGCACCCGACGCACAGATACGCAGTATTTT.

The V call is TRBV27, the J call TRBJ1-1; no reliable D call. V was trimmed by 2 bases and J by 5 bases, leaving 12 bases between them. This CDR3 spans 14 amino acids. Germline V gives CDR1 MNHEY, CDR2 SMNVEV (reference sequence). CDR3 residues: CASSLTAQVTEAFF. CDR3 coding DNA: TGTGCCAGCAGTTTAACAGCCCAAGTAACTGAAGCTTTCTTT.

This sequence joins TRBV4-2 and TRBJ2-2; 10 bases are shared with TRBD2. After removal of 5 bases from V and 7 bases from J, the junction contained 7 bases not matched to a gene. CDR1 and CDR2 from the germline V gene are LGHNA and YNFKEQ. The CDR3 contains 15 residues. For the CDR3, the DNA is TGTGCCAGCAGCTTACTAAGCGGGAGGGACGGGGAGCTGTTTTTT. This encodes CASSLLSGRDGELFF.

This clonotype has just a few counts. The chain joins TRBV29-1 to TRBJ2-7; perhaps TRBD2 as D (5 bases). This CDR3 contains 12 residues. The germline V gene has CDR1 SQVTM and CDR2 ANQGSEA. Between the trimmed V and J ends, which lost 8 bases and 0 bases, there was a span of 11 bases. For the CDR3, the DNA is TGCAGCTATACGGGATTCTCCTACGAGCAGTACTTC. It is translated as CSYTGFSYEQYF.

The rearrangement uses TRBV6-5 and TRBJ2-7; D might be TRBD2 (6 bases). The CDR3 sequence is 18 residues long. V was clipped by 3 bases and J by 5 bases, with 26 bases between them. CDR1 is MNHEY and CDR2 is SVGAGI in the germline V gene. The CDR3 nucleotides read TGTGCCAGCAGTTATGGCAGGGAGGCGAGGAATCGAGTTAACGAGCAGTACTTC. This sequence encodes CASSYGREARNRVNEQYF.

This clonotype came up a few times. J is TRBJ2-3 and V is TRBV7-3, with 8 bases that match TRBD2. Germline V CDR1 and CDR2: SGHTA, FQGTGA. There are 16 residues in the CDR3. Unmatched junction bases numbered 8, after V lost 5 bases and J lost 1 base. The CDR3 nucleotides are TGTGCCAGCAGCAGTACAGCGGGAGAAGGCACAGATACGCAGTATTTT. Translating gives CASSSTAGEGTDTQYF.

This clonotype was seen a handful of times. The chain recombines TRBV20-1 with TRBJ1-1; D not resolved. CDR1 DFQATT and CDR2 SNEGSKA come from the germline V gene (reference sequence). Trimming cost V 6 bases and J 0 bases, with 11 bases left between them. CDR3 length: 13 residues. CDR3 protein: CSAIPRLNTEAFF. In nucleotides, the CDR3 is TGCAGTGCAATTCCACGATTGAACACTGAAGCTTTCTTT.

This clonotype has only a few counts. V usage is TRBV5-1 and J usage is TRBJ1-6; 7 bases align to TRBD1. This CDR3 is 15 amino acids long. In germline, CDR1 is SGHRS, CDR2 YFSETQ. J was trimmed by 0 bases and V by 3 bases; bases with no gene match: 0. The CDR3 DNA is TGCGCCAGCAGCTGGGACAGCTCCTATAATTCACCCCTCCACTTT. Translating it yields CASSWDSSYNSPLHF. Full variable domain (remainder filled in from reference TRBV5-1 and TRBJ1-6): KAGVTQTPRYLIKTRGQQVTLSCSPISGHRSVSWYQQTPGQGLQFLFEYFSETQRNKGNFPGRFSGRQFSNSRSEMNVSTLELGDSALYLCASSWDSSYNSPLHFGNGTRLTVT.

The CDR3 spells CASSLTSGLGETQYF. The CDR3 DNA is TGCGCCAGCAGCTTGACTAGCGGTCTCGGGGAGACCCAGTACTTC. The gene calls are TRBV5-1 and TRBJ2-5; 8 positions match TRBD2. V trimming: 1 base; J trimming: 5 bases; junction bases outside the gene matches: 7. CDR3 length equals 15 residues. The germline V gene has CDR1 SGHRS and CDR2 YFSETQ.

The chain employs TRBV2 and TRBJ2-1; the D gene is possibly TRBD2 (5 bases). This CDR3 comprises 14 residues. V was cut by 4 bases and J by 2 bases, with 9 bases left in between. Per germline, CDR1 SNHLY and CDR2 FYNNEI. The CDR3 protein is CASSGTAPYNEQFF. The CDR3 DNA is TGTGCCAGCAGTGGGACTGCCCCCTACAATGAGCAGTTCTTC.

The CDR3 spells CASSPTLAESSYEQYF. CDR3 DNA: TGTGCCAGCAGCCCAACTCTAGCGGAAAGCTCCTACGAGCAGTACTTC. The gene calls are TRBV7-3 and TRBJ2-7; 7 nucleotides agree with TRBD2. Germline lookup yields CDR1 SGHTA and CDR2 FQGTGA. The V segment lost 5 bases and the J segment 0 bases; nucleotides outside the gene matches: 10. The CDR3 extends over 16 amino acids.

This clonotype turned up a few times. The chain combines TRBV2 with TRBJ2-7, with D tentatively TRBD1 (8 bases). This CDR3 contains 17 residues. The germline V gene encodes CDR1 SNHLY and CDR2 FYNNEI. Deletions cut 3 bases from V and 5 bases from J, with 23 bases between. The CDR3 DNA is TGTGCCAGCAGTGACGTCCTGAACAGGGGGGGGGTCAACGAGCAGTACTTC. Protein product: CASSDVLNRGGVNEQYF.

This rearrangement joins TRBV4-2 to TRBJ2-1; D is ambiguous. Trimming shortened V by 0 bases and J by 8 bases, and 17 bases separated the two germline ends. The germline gives CDR1 LGHNA, CDR2 YNFKEQ. CDR3 length: 16 residues. CDR3 sequence reads: CASSQDLRFLKDEQFF. CDR3 bases: TGTGCCAGCAGCCAAGATCTGCGCTTCTTAAAGGATGAGCAGTTCTTC.

The sample holds a few counts of this clonotype. V usage is TRBV12-3 or TRBV12-4 and J usage is TRBJ2-3; the D is unclear. This CDR3 has 16 amino acids. V was shortened by 1 base and J by 0 bases, with 11 bases between the two germline ends. CDR3 residues: CASSLEVETSTDTQYF. The CDR3 bases are TGTGCCAGCAGTTTAGAGGTAGAGACGAGCACAGATACGCAGTATTTT.

The sample holds a few counts of this clonotype. V gene TRBV5-1 combines with J gene TRBJ2-7, with 11 bases lining up with TRBD1. CDR1 is SGHRS and CDR2 is YFSETQ in the germline V gene. Losses at the gene ends were 4 bases for V and 5 bases for J; bases not matched to a gene: 2. CDR3 length equals 13 residues. The DNA for the CDR3 is TGCGCCAGCAGCCGGACAGGGGGCGACGAGCAGTACTTC. Translation: CASSRTGGDEQYF.

The chain joins TRBV4-2 to TRBJ2-1; 14 bases line up with TRBD2. V lost 4 bases and J lost 4; bases outside the gene matches: 12. The CDR3 is 19 residues long. CDR1 and CDR2 from the germline V gene are LGHNA and YNFKEQ. CDR3 protein: CASSREGLAGEWVYNEQFF. CDR3 nucleotide sequence: TGTGCCAGCAGCCGAGAGGGACTAGCGGGAGAGTGGGTATACAATGAGCAGTTCTTC.

This clonotype has just a few counts. The V and J genes are TRBV5-1 and TRBJ2-7; D may be TRBD1 or TRBD2 (6 bases each). The CDR3 spans 16 residues. Germline V lookup: CDR1 SGHRS, CDR2 YFSETQ. The V and J ends lost 0 bases and 3 bases respectively, with 16 bases between them. DNA of the CDR3: TGCGCCAGCAGCTTGGGGGGGCGGGACGGCTTCTACGAGCAGTACTTC. Translation gives CASSLGGRDGFYEQYF.

CDR3 protein: CASSPGETGGEAFF. The CDR3 DNA reads TGTGCCAGCAGCCCTGGGGAGACAGGAGGTGAAGCTTTCTTT. The rearrangement joins TRBV25-1 to TRBJ1-1; possible D gene TRBD1, 6 bases. This CDR3 is built from 14 residues. CDR1 MGHDK and CDR2 SYGVNS come from the germline V gene. V lost 6 bases and J lost 7, with 18 bases in between.

This clonotype has more than one count but fewer than ten. The chain combines TRBV12-3 or TRBV12-4 with TRBJ2-2, with 10 bases fitting TRBD2. The CDR3 runs 15 residues. Unmatched junction bases numbered 2, after V lost 6 bases and J lost 1 base. The CDR3 DNA reads TGTGCCAGCAGACTAGCGGGACAGAACACCGGGGAGCTGTTTTTT. Translating it yields CASRLAGQNTGELFF.

This chain links TRBV12-3 or TRBV12-4 with TRBJ2-7; D is unclear. The CDR3 is made up of 12 amino acids. Trimming took off 3 bases at V and 6 bases at J, with 9 bases between the two ends. The CDR3 protein is CASSLSLSEQYF. In DNA form, the CDR3 reads TGTGCCAGCAGTTTGTCTCTATCCGAGCAGTACTTC.

This rearrangement joins TRBV6-1 to TRBJ2-7; TRBD2 aligns across 14 bases. The V and J ends lost 7 bases and 3 bases, in that order; junction bases with no gene match: 8. Per the germline V gene, CDR1 is MNHNS and CDR2 is SASEGT. The CDR3 has 16 amino acids. This chain's CDR3 is CASMEGLAGAFYEQYF. The CDR3 nucleotides read TGTGCCAGCATGGAGGGACTAGCGGGGGCCTTCTACGAGCAGTACTTC.

The rearrangement joins TRBV2 to TRBJ2-1; 11 bases align to TRBD2. Per the germline V gene, CDR1 is SNHLY and CDR2 is FYNNEI. There are 16 residues in the CDR3. Losses at the gene ends were 6 bases for V and 5 bases for J; bases not matched to a gene: 9. The CDR3 DNA sequence: TGTGCCAGCAGGAGGAGGCTAGCGGGAGGAAACAATGAGCAGTTCTTC. The encoded protein is CASRRRLAGGNNEQFF.

CDR3: CASSPRQGGAYEQYF. The CDR3 region has the DNA TGTGCCAGCAGCCCTAGACAGGGGGGAGCCTACGAGCAGTACTTC. V gene TRBV11-3 combines with J gene TRBJ2-7; 9 bases align to TRBD1. After removal of 5 bases from V and 2 bases from J, the junction contained 7 bases not matched to a gene. The germline gives CDR1 SGHNT, CDR2 YENEEA. The CDR3 is made up of 15 amino acids.